Listed here are 2 T cell receptor beta chains from one sample, sequenced in a study of glioma-infiltrating T cells. Amplification of TCR alpha and beta CDR3 regions from RNA used iRepertoire nested multiplex PCR. TCRdb re-called the multiplex PCR reads through MiXCR, storing one row per CDR3 protein. The profile shows over 140,000 distinct CDR3 sequences, around 40% of them singletons. Sample: glioma tissue, nonneoplastic brain tissue, or PBMCs (not recorded which). These receptors were taken from a human donor with low-grade glioma or glioblastoma, undergoing nonglioma brain surgery, or in good health (not recorded which).

This clonotype was observed a handful of times. The chain employs TRBV20-1 and TRBJ2-1, with 9 bases that match TRBD2. V was pared by 0 bases and J by 5 bases, with 8 bases of the junction left unmatched. The CDR3 sequence is 16 residues long. The germline gives CDR1 DFQATT, CDR2 SNEGSKA (reference sequence). The CDR3 DNA reads as TGCAGTGCTAGAGAGGGGGATCTAGCGGGGAACAATGAGCAGTTCTTC. Translation gives CSAREGDLAGNNEQFF.

In its sample, this clonotype was seen a few times. The chain recombines TRBV6-1 with TRBJ2-1; possible D gene TRBD2, 6 bases. The CDR3 has 13 residues. CDR1 MNHNS and CDR2 SASEGT come from the germline V gene. Trimming shortened V by 5 bases and J by 7 bases, and 12 bases separated the two germline ends. The CDR3 reads CASSLPGRNEQFF. The CDR3 coding sequence is TGTGCCAGCAGTCTTCCAGGGAGGAATGAGCAGTTCTTC.